A few counts support the clone carrying this TCR beta chain. Naive, central memory, regulatory and stem cell-like memory cells within the CD4+ compartment were sorted using CD45RO/CCR7/CD25/CD127/CD95/CD27. These data originate in a study of beta chain features in type 1 diabetes. Trimming removed 0 bases from V and 3 bases from J; junction bases left unmatched: 3. The length of the CDR3 is 16 residues. In germline, CDR1 is SGHNT, CDR2 YYREEE (reference sequence). TCRB transcripts that were expressed got sequenced, as all of the isolated RNA had been reverse transcribed. The method was immunoSEQ multiplex PCR; TCRdb's version includes in-frame clones alone and lacks a portion of them. The sample records roughly 60,000 clones, about 61% being singletons.

The sequence was obtained from a woman aged 18-35 years in good health. Sequencing was carried out using Tregs from blood. The chain is built from TRBV5-4 and TRBJ2-5, with 12 bases fitting TRBD2. CDR3 loop: CASSLGLAGAEETQYF. CDR3 DNA: TGTGCCAGCAGCTTGGGACTAGCGGGGGCAGAAGAGACCCAGTACTTC.